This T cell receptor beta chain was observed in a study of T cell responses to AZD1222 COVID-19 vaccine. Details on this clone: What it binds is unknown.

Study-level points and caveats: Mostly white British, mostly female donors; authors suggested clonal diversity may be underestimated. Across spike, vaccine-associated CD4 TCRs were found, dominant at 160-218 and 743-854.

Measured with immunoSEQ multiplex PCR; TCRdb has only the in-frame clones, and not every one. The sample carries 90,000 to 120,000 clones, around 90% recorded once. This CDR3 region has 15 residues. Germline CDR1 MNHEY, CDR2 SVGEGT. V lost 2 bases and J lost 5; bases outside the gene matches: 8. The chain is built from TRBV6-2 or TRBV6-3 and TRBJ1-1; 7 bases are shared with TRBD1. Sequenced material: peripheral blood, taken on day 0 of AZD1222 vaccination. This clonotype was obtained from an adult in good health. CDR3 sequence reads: CASSYPRQGGTEAFF. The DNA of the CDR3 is TGTGCCAGCAGTTACCCAAGACAGGGTGGGACTGAAGCTTTCTTT.